This T cell receptor beta chain was identified in a study of PD-L1 blockade in urothelial cancer. Study information: Atezolizumab therapy began for patients at some point between 2014 and 2015, dosed at 1,200 mg intravenously every 3 weeks. The median T cell count in blood samples was 141,255.

Sample time point: pretreatment peripheral blood. Between 1 and 8 samples, pretreatment and on-treatment, were given by each patient. The table came from immunoSEQ multiplex PCR; TCRdb's copy has only in-frame clones and leaves some out. The sample lists 95,000 or so clones, 80% to 90% occurring once. Per the germline V gene, CDR1 is SGHKS and CDR2 is YYEKEE (reference sequence). V was pared by 0 bases and J by 8 bases, with 12 bases between. There are 14 residues in the CDR3. Notes on the study in general: At 3 weeks on treatment, tumor-associated clones expanded more with durable benefit.

About this clone itself: Antigen specificity is unknown.

The chain joins TRBV5-5 to TRBJ2-1, with D unclear. Sequenced here: PBMCs, sampled around atezolizumab (anti-PD-L1) treatment. The sequence was obtained from a man aged 55 to 70 with urothelial cancer. CDR3 in DNA: TGTGCCAGCAGCTTGGGGCGGCATTGGGATGAGCAGTTCTTC. Residues: CASSLGRHWDEQFF.